This T cell receptor (beta chain) derives from a study of blood T cell repertoires in COVID-19. Study context: Material from acute and convalescent COVID-19 was sourced from the United States, Italy and Spain. The cDNA or gDNA used as material had been derived from T cells, B-cell-depleted T cells, or PBMCs.

Per germline, CDR1 SGHNT and CDR2 YYREEE (reference sequence). With 4 bases clipped from V and 5 bases from J, the junction kept 6 bases outside the gene matches. The CDR3 is 14 amino acids. In the original workflow: The assay estimated nucleated cells by amplifying reference gene primers. The table came from immunoSEQ multiplex PCR; TCRdb's copy has only in-frame clones and leaves some out. From that table come the V and J calls and clone size; the DNA was used to work out D and trimming. The sample lists tens of thousands of clones; around 85% were seen once. The TCR comes from a man in his 70s with acute or convalescent COVID-19. Sample: peripheral blood. V gene TRBV5-4 combines with J gene TRBJ1-2, with TRBD1 matching 9 bases. Written as DNA, the CDR3 is TGTGCCAGCAGCCAAAGGGACAGGGCATATGGCTACACCTTC. Translation: CASSQRDRAYGYTF.